These 28 T cell receptor beta chains were sequenced from one sample in a study of blood T cell repertoires in COVID-19. Generated by immunoSEQ multiplex PCR, the TCRdb table keeps only in-frame clones and is missing some. The table lists almost 250,000 clones, roughly 89% of them singletons, with roughly 3.7% in the top ten. Sample: PBMCs or T cells enriched from blood (not recorded which). The receptor source for this set is a woman in her twenties or thirties who had recovered from COVID-19.

The chain carries TRBV24-1 and TRBJ1-3; D is uncertain. Looked up from germline, CDR1 is KGHDR and CDR2 is SFDVKD. There are 19 residues in the CDR3. Trimming took off 0 bases at V and 0 bases at J, with 17 bases between the two ends. CDR3 sequence (DNA): TGTGCCACCAGTGATTTGGGCAAAAAACAGTTCCCCTCTGGAAACACCATATATTTT. Translating it yields CATSDLGKKQFPSGNTIYF.

V is TRBV9 and J is TRBJ1-2, with TRBD1 matching 7 bases. This CDR3 region has 15 residues. The germline CDR1 and CDR2 sequences are SGDLS and YYNGEE. Losses at the gene ends were 4 bases for V and 1 base for J; bases not matched to a gene: 7. The CDR3 nucleotides read TGTGCCAGCAGCCATGGGACAGACATTAACTATGGCTACACCTTC. It translates to CASSHGTDINYGYTF.

The chain carries TRBV12-3 or TRBV12-4 and TRBJ2-1; 10 positions agree with TRBD2. V lost 5 bases to trimming and J lost 13 bases; unmatched junction nucleotides: 8. CDR3 length equals 13 residues. DNA of the CDR3: TGTGCCAGCAGTCCGAACAAACTAGCGGGACAGTTCTTC. Amino acids: CASSPNKLAGQFF.

This chain connects TRBV29-1 to TRBJ2-3, with 7 nucleotides matching TRBD2. This CDR3 contains 13 residues. CDR1 and CDR2 (germline): SQVTM, ANQGSEA. With 4 bases clipped from V and 5 bases from J, the junction kept 6 bases outside the gene matches. Written as DNA, the CDR3 is TGCAGCGTTGGAAGCGGGGCTCAAGATACGCAGTATTTT. Translated, it gives CSVGSGAQDTQYF.

This clone was picked up a small number of times. This sequence joins TRBV20-1 and TRBJ2-5; D not resolved. Germline CDR1 is DFQATT and CDR2 is SNEGSKA (reference sequence). Trimming removed 3 bases from V and 5 bases from J, with 13 bases in between. CDR3 length equals 13 residues. The CDR3, as DNA: TGCAGTGCTAGTGTCCCGGTTTTTGAGACCCAGTACTTC. Translating gives CSASVPVFETQYF.

The J gene is TRBJ1-2, the V gene TRBV29-1, with TRBD1 as a possible D gene (6 bases). Trimming took 1 base from V and 3 from J, leaving 12 bases between them. The germline CDR1 and CDR2 sequences are SQVTM and ANQGSEA. This CDR3 comprises 14 residues. The CDR3 sequence: CSVEGTGGHYGYTF. CDR3 DNA sequence: TGCAGCGTTGAAGGGACTGGGGGCCACTATGGCTACACCTTC.

The chain combines TRBV19 with TRBJ1-2, with D perhaps matching TRBD1 (5 bases). Germline V lookup: CDR1 LNHDA, CDR2 SQIVND (reference sequence). This CDR3 contains 14 residues. With 3 bases removed from V and 3 bases from J, the gap between germline ends came to 11 bases. The DNA of the CDR3 is TGTGCCAGTAGTATCGCAGGGCCCCACTATGGCTACACCTTC. Encoded protein: CASSIAGPHYGYTF.

This clone was detected once. The chain has TRBV28 and TRBJ1-4; D perhaps matches TRBD1 (5 bases). The CDR3 runs 17 residues. Germline CDR1 reads MDHEN; CDR2 reads SYDVKM. The ends were cut back, 6 bases at V and 0 bases at J, with 17 bases in the middle. This chain's CDR3 is CASSQPGLISTNEKLFF. In DNA form, the CDR3 reads TGTGCCAGCAGCCAGCCGGGACTGATTTCAACTAATGAAAAACTGTTTTTT.

This chain connects TRBV11-2 to TRBJ2-5, with D possibly being TRBD2 (5 bases). Germline assignment: CDR1 SGHAT and CDR2 FQNNGV. V shed 2 bases and J shed 5 bases, with 15 bases lying between them. This CDR3 has 15 residues. This CDR3 is CASSLYGMSLETQYF. Here the CDR3 DNA reads TGTGCCAGCAGCTTATACGGGATGAGTCTGGAGACCCAGTACTTC.

The chain recombines TRBV19 with TRBJ1-4, with D unclear. The CDR3 runs to 17 residues. V was shortened by 0 bases and J by 2 bases, with 13 bases between the two germline ends. The V gene's germline CDR1 is LNHDA and CDR2 SQIVND (reference sequence). CDR3 coding DNA: TGTGCCAGTAGTATAGATCGATGGGAGGCTACTAATGAAAAACTGTTTTTT. It specifies CASSIDRWEATNEKLFF.

The J gene is TRBJ2-7, the V gene TRBV6-2 or TRBV6-3; tentative D call: TRBD1 (6 bases). Per germline, CDR1 MNHEY and CDR2 SVGEGT. Deletions cut 5 bases from V and 2 bases from J, with 10 bases between. The CDR3 length is 13 residues. DNA for the CDR3: TGTGCCAGCAGTCCCGGACAGCCCTACGAGCAGTACTTC. It translates to CASSPGQPYEQYF.

The chain is built from TRBV2 and TRBJ2-7; 10 positions agree with TRBD2. The germline gives CDR1 SNHLY, CDR2 FYNNEI. With 6 bases clipped from V and 2 bases from J, the junction kept 7 bases outside the gene matches. This CDR3 spans 15 amino acids. This CDR3 is CASSLGTSATYEQYF. In DNA form, the CDR3 reads TGTGCCAGCAGCCTCGGGACTAGCGCAACCTACGAGCAGTACTTC.

This clone was picked up one time. V usage is TRBV18 and J usage is TRBJ1-1; D is uncertain. The CDR3 loop spans 12 amino acids. The germline CDR1 and CDR2 sequences are KGHSH and LQKENI. Trimming removed 3 bases from V and 1 base from J, with 3 bases in between. CDR3 DNA sequence: TGTGCCAGCTCACCTCAGAACACTGAAGCTTTCTTT. Protein sequence: CASSPQNTEAFF.

The chain couples TRBV25-1 to TRBJ1-5, with a weak D call TRBD1 (5 bases). Trimming stripped 3 bases from V and 3 bases from J, with 9 bases between. Germline V gene data show CDR1 as MGHDK and CDR2 as SYGVNS. This CDR3 contains 14 residues. The CDR3 DNA sequence: TGTGCCAGCAGTGATGGGGGGACCAATCAGCCCCAGCATTTT. Its translation is CASSDGGTNQPQHF. The full variable domain, completed using reference TRBV25-1 and TRBJ1-5, is EADIYQTPRYLVIGTGKKITLECSQTMGHDKMYWYQQDPGMELHLIHYSYGVNSTEKGDLSSESTVSRIRTEHFPLTLESARPSHTSQYLCASSDGGTNQPQHFGDGTRLSIL.

DNA of the CDR3: TGCAGCGTTCCCCCCCTAGATAGCTCCTATAATTCACCCCTCCACTTT. It translates to CSVPPLDSSYNSPLHF. The V and J genes are TRBV29-1 and TRBJ1-6; D remains unclear. The CDR3 is 16 residues long. V lost 5 bases and J lost 0, with 14 bases in between. Germline CDR1 and CDR2: SQVTM and ANQGSEA.

This clone was detected only once. The chain uses TRBV5-4 and TRBJ1-1; TRBD1 matches 9 bases. The CDR3 contains 14 residues. V shed 4 bases and J 5 bases; nucleotides not matched to a gene: 6. Germline CDR1 and CDR2: SGHNT and YYREEE (reference sequence). The CDR3 sequence: CASSLQGAWTEAFF. In DNA, the CDR3 is TGTGCCAGCAGCCTACAGGGGGCCTGGACTGAAGCTTTCTTT.

The chain recombines TRBV19 with TRBJ1-2; D gene uncertain. V lost 6 bases to trimming and J lost 4 bases, with 9 bases between them. Germline values: CDR1 LNHDA, CDR2 SQIVND (reference sequence). This CDR3 region has 12 residues. The CDR3 here is CASRAGGYGYTF. The CDR3, as DNA: TGTGCCAGTAGGGCGGGAGGCTATGGCTACACCTTC.

The CDR3 DNA reads as TGTGCCAGCAGCTCAAGGGGGCCTCTTAACTATGGCTACACCTTC. Translating gives CASSSRGPLNYGYTF. The genes are TRBV11-2 and TRBJ1-2; 7 nucleotides line up with TRBD1. The CDR3 consists of 15 residues. CDR1 and CDR2 from the germline V gene are SGHAT and FQNNGV. V shed 4 bases and J 1 base; nucleotides not matched to a gene: 6.

V is TRBV30 and J is TRBJ1-2; D is perhaps TRBD1 (5 bases). Deletions cut 0 bases from V and 7 bases from J, with 18 bases between. Germline V gene lookup returns CDR1 GTSNPN and CDR2 SVGIG (reference sequence). The CDR3 consists of 15 residues. The CDR3: CAWSVRVRQGIGYTF. Written as DNA, the CDR3 is TGTGCCTGGAGTGTAAGGGTGAGGCAGGGTATTGGCTACACCTTC.

The chain has TRBV28 and TRBJ2-5, with D possibly matching TRBD1 (6 bases). Germline CDR1 is MDHEN and CDR2 is SYDVKM. V lost 6 bases and J 9 bases, leaving 14 bases between the germline ends. CDR3 length: 12 amino acids. The CDR3 loop is CASSLIQGPQYF. The CDR3 DNA is TGTGCCAGCAGCCTTATACAGGGTCCCCAGTACTTC.

The chain couples TRBV19 to TRBJ2-1; D gene uncertain. Trimming took off 8 bases at V and 3 bases at J, with 5 bases between the two ends. CDR3 size: 11 residues. The germline V gene has CDR1 LNHDA and CDR2 SQIVND (reference sequence). CDR3 in amino acids: CASSNYNEQFF. The CDR3 DNA follows: TGTGCCAGTTCTAACTACAATGAGCAGTTCTTC.

This clone appeared once. This chain joins TRBV28 and TRBJ2-1; 13 bases fit TRBD2. V lost 4 bases to trimming and J lost 6 bases; unmatched junction nucleotides: 3. Germline values: CDR1 MDHEN, CDR2 SYDVKM. The CDR3 loop spans 15 amino acids. The CDR3 DNA reads as TGTGCCAGCAGTTCACTAGCGGGAGGGGGCAATGAGCAGTTCTTC. This gives the protein CASSSLAGGGNEQFF.

This chain uses TRBV11-2 with TRBJ1-3, with TRBD1 matching 10 bases. Germline CDR1 and CDR2: SGHAT and FQNNGV. V shed 2 bases, J shed 0 bases, and the junction held 10 bases outside the gene matches. The CDR3 spans 19 residues. This CDR3 reads CASSLRGTGAKPSGNTIYF. In nucleotides, the CDR3 is TGTGCCAGCAGCTTACGGGGGACAGGGGCGAAACCCTCTGGAAACACCATATATTTT.

This clone occurred a few times. The chain is built from TRBV7-2 and TRBJ1-4, with D maybe TRBD1 (6 bases). V lost 5 bases to trimming and J lost 6 bases, with 10 bases between them. Per germline, CDR1 SGHTA and CDR2 FQGNSA. The CDR3 loop spans 13 amino acids. The CDR3 coding sequence is TGTGCCAGCAGCCCCGGGACATATGAAAAACTGTTTTTT. Amino acids: CASSPGTYEKLFF. Complete variable domain (other parts from reference TRBV7-2 and TRBJ1-4): GAGVSQSPSNKVTEKGKDVELRCDPISGHTALYWYRQSLGQGLEFLIYFQGNSAPDKSGLPSDRFSAERTGGSVSTLTIQRTQQEDSAVYLCASSPGTYEKLFFGSGTQLSVL.

The chain has TRBV7-6 and TRBJ2-3, with 13 positions matching TRBD2. The V gene end was trimmed by 2 bases and the J gene end by 3 bases; junction bases not matched to a gene: 5. The germline V gene has CDR1 SGHVS and CDR2 FNYEAQ. The CDR3 sequence is 17 residues long. The CDR3 sequence is CASSLNRGLAGTDTQYF. In DNA, the CDR3 is TGTGCCAGCAGCTTAAATCGGGGACTAGCGGGAACAGATACGCAGTATTTT.

This clone was counted once. The chain joins TRBV6-2 or TRBV6-3 to TRBJ1-5, with D possibly being TRBD1 (6 bases). The CDR3 is 17 residues long. The germline V gene has CDR1 MNHEY and CDR2 SVGEGT. V lost 5 bases and J 4 bases, leaving 21 bases between the germline ends. The CDR3 nucleotides read TGTGCCAGCAGTCCCTCAGCCCTCAGGACAGAAAATCAGCCCCAGCATTTT. Its protein product is CASSPSALRTENQPQHF.

This chain uses TRBV15 with TRBJ2-1; 12 bases are a match to TRBD2. Looked up from germline, CDR1 is LNHNV and CDR2 is YYDKDF (reference sequence). J was trimmed by 7 bases and V by 1 base; bases with no gene match: 5. The CDR3 spans 16 residues. DNA for the CDR3: TGTGCCACCAGCAGAGGCCAGACTAGCGGGAGAAATGAGCAGTTCTTC. Its translation is CATSRGQTSGRNEQFF.

In this sample, this clone turned up a few times. This rearrangement joins TRBV30 to TRBJ2-5; 10 nucleotides align to TRBD2. This CDR3 has 15 residues. After removal of 4 bases from V and 4 bases from J, the junction contained 9 bases not matched to a gene. The germline V gene has CDR1 GTSNPN and CDR2 SVGIG (reference sequence). CDR3 residues: CAWIGGTSAGETQYF. The CDR3 DNA reads TGTGCCTGGATAGGCGGGACTAGCGCAGGAGAGACCCAGTACTTC.